These 27 T cell receptor beta chains came from one sample sequenced in a study of blood T cell repertoires in COVID-19. Sequenced by immunoSEQ multiplex PCR; TCRdb stores in-frame clones only, minus some. Among 350,000 or so clones, 65% to 90% were seen once, and the ten largest hold about 4%. The sample was PBMCs or T cells enriched from blood (not recorded which). The receptors derive from a middle-aged woman with acute COVID-19.

The chain uses TRBV5-5 and TRBJ2-1, with TRBD1 identical over 8 bases. The CDR3 totals 13 residues. Germline V gene data show CDR1 as SGHKS and CDR2 as YYEKEE (reference sequence). The V gene end was trimmed by 5 bases and the J gene end by 9 bases; junction bases not matched to a gene: 7. The CDR3 region has the DNA TGTGCCAGCAGGCCCTCGACAGGGGCTGAGCAGTTCTTC. This encodes CASRPSTGAEQFF. The full variable domain, its missing parts supplied by reference TRBV5-5 and TRBJ2-1, is DAGVTQSPTHLIKTRGQQVTLRCSPISGHKSVSWYQQVLGQGPQFIFQYYEKEERGRGNFPDRFSARQFPNYSSELNVNALLLGDSALYLCASRPSTGAEQFFGPGTRLTVL.

This clone has more than one count but fewer than ten. The chain joins TRBV5-4 to TRBJ1-2; 7 bases line up with TRBD1. CDR3 length: 13 amino acids. Germline V gene data show CDR1 as SGHNT and CDR2 as YYREEE (reference sequence). J was trimmed by 4 bases and V by 5 bases; bases with no gene match: 5. The CDR3 spells CASRTTGAYGYTF. The CDR3 DNA reads as TGTGCCAGCAGGACCACAGGGGCCTATGGCTACACCTTC.

The gene calls are TRBV5-1 and TRBJ2-7, with D perhaps matching TRBD1 (6 bases). Germline V CDR1 and CDR2: SGHRS, YFSETQ. This CDR3 is built from 13 residues. Trimming left V 4 bases short and J 3 bases short, with 11 bases between. CDR3 sequence reads: CASSPGQFYEQYF. CDR3 nucleotides: TGCGCCAGCAGCCCCGGACAGTTCTACGAGCAGTACTTC.

In this sample, this clone turned up once. The V and J genes are TRBV15 and TRBJ2-7, with D perhaps matching TRBD2 (6 bases). With 0 bases removed from V and 5 bases from J, the gap between germline ends came to 20 bases. The CDR3 is made up of 17 amino acids. Germline loops: CDR1 LNHNV, CDR2 YYDKDF (reference sequence). The CDR3 region has the DNA TGTGCCACCAGCAGAGACCTTATTGGAGGGGCGATGAACGAGCAGTACTTC. Translating gives CATSRDLIGGAMNEQYF.

This clone occurred a few times. The J gene is TRBJ1-4, the V gene TRBV6-2 or TRBV6-3; D is possibly TRBD1 (5 bases). Trimming cost V 5 bases and J 8 bases, with 9 bases left between them. CDR1 and CDR2 from the germline V gene are MNHEY and SVGEGT. The CDR3 extends over 12 amino acids. In DNA, the CDR3 is TGTGCCAGCAGTCGCGGGGGAGAAAAACTGTTTTTT. Translated, it gives CASSRGGEKLFF.

V gene TRBV5-4 combines with J gene TRBJ2-3, with 8 positions matching TRBD2. CDR3 size: 20 residues. Germline CDR1 and CDR2: SGHNT and YYREEE (reference sequence). V gave up 4 bases and J gave up 6 bases; unmatched junction bases: 25. This CDR3 is CASSGRQPERGLSFRDTQYF. CDR3 DNA sequence: TGTGCCAGCAGCGGACGACAGCCGGAGCGGGGGTTGTCGTTTCGGGATACGCAGTATTTT.

The J gene is TRBJ1-1, the V gene TRBV28, with D perhaps matching TRBD1 (5 bases). V shed 3 bases and J shed 8 bases, with 25 bases lying between them. Germline CDR1 is MDHEN and CDR2 is SYDVKM. The CDR3 extends over 17 amino acids. This chain's CDR3 is CASSFEARDVTAREAFF. The CDR3, as DNA: TGTGCCAGCAGTTTCGAGGCGCGAGACGTGACAGCACGAGAAGCTTTCTTT. Looking up the rest from reference TRBV28 and TRBJ1-1 gives the full variable domain: DVKVTQSSRYLVKRTGEKVFLECVQDMDHENMFWYRQDPGLGLRLIYFSYDVKMKEKGDIPEGYSVSREKKERFSLILESASTNQTSMYLCASSFEARDVTAREAFFGQGTRLTVV.

The chain recombines TRBV12-3 or TRBV12-4 with TRBJ1-1; D possibly corresponds to TRBD1 (5 bases). Trimming took 5 bases from V and 2 from J, leaving 9 bases between them. This CDR3 has 13 residues. This CDR3 reads CASSQGFNTEAFF. The CDR3 nucleotides are TGTGCCAGCAGTCAGGGATTCAACACTGAAGCTTTCTTT.

The genes are TRBV7-2 and TRBJ1-5; possible D gene TRBD1, 5 bases. CDR3 length equals 15 residues. Germline CDR1 and CDR2: SGHTA and FQGNSA. The V and J ends lost 2 bases and 3 bases respectively, with 11 bases between them. The chain's CDR3 is CASSLWGGANQPQHF. The CDR3 nucleotides are TGTGCCAGCAGCTTATGGGGAGGGGCCAATCAGCCCCAGCATTTT.

The CDR3 region is CASSFPRQGDEKLFF. The CDR3 DNA reads TGTGCCAGCAGCTTTCCCAGACAGGGGGATGAAAAACTGTTTTTT. The chain uses TRBV7-9 and TRBJ1-4, with 9 positions matching TRBD1. This CDR3 spans 15 amino acids. Germline V CDR1 and CDR2: SEHNR, FQNEAQ (reference sequence). Trimming removed 3 bases from V and 6 bases from J; junction bases left unmatched: 5.

The V call is TRBV3-1 (or the pseudogene TRBV3-2), the J call TRBJ1-2, with TRBD1 identical over 7 bases. The CDR3 runs 16 residues. From germline, CDR1 is LGHDT and CDR2 YNNKEL (reference sequence). The V gene end was trimmed by 4 bases and the J gene end by 4 bases; junction bases not matched to a gene: 12. In nucleotides, the CDR3 is TGTGCCAGCAGCCCGGGCCCTTACAGGGGAGGCTATGGCTACACCTTC. Translating it yields CASSPGPYRGGYGYTF.

V usage is TRBV10-3 and J usage is TRBJ2-1; 7 bases line up with TRBD2. CDR1 and CDR2 (germline): ENHRY, SYGVKD. Losses at the gene ends were 4 bases for V and 7 bases for J; bases not matched to a gene: 4. This CDR3 comprises 13 residues. CDR3 residues: CAISVTSANEQFF. In DNA, the CDR3 is TGTGCCATCAGTGTAACTAGCGCTAATGAGCAGTTCTTC.

The chain joins TRBV7-9 to TRBJ2-3; possible D gene TRBD1, 6 bases. The germline V and J ends were trimmed by 3 bases and 6 bases, with 22 bases remaining between them. CDR3 length equals 17 residues. Germline V CDR1 and CDR2: SEHNR, FQNEAQ (reference sequence). CDR3 sequence (DNA): TGTGCCAGCAGCTTTGGGAAGGTCCAGGGGATCCCTGATACGCAGTATTTT. Amino acids: CASSFGKVQGIPDTQYF.

This chain joins TRBV9 and TRBJ1-2; no firm D call. Looked up from germline, CDR1 is SGDLS and CDR2 is YYNGEE. V was shortened by 4 bases and J by 6 bases, with 16 bases between the two germline ends. The CDR3 runs 14 residues. For the CDR3, the DNA is TGTGCCAGCAGCACTGCGGGAGCTCGTGATGGCTACACCTTC. It encodes CASSTAGARDGYTF.

The chain carries TRBV4-2 and TRBJ2-1, with 9 bases identical to TRBD2. CDR3 size: 17 residues. After removal of 2 bases from V and 4 bases from J, the junction contained 9 bases not matched to a gene. CDR1 is LGHNA, CDR2 YNFKEQ, per germline. CDR3 amino acids: CASSQTAASGTYNEQFF. The CDR3 region has the DNA TGTGCCAGCAGCCAAACCGCGGCTAGCGGGACGTACAATGAGCAGTTCTTC.

The J gene is TRBJ2-3, the V gene TRBV5-1, with D uncertain. V was cut by 4 bases and J by 2 bases, with 11 bases left in between. CDR3 length: 14 amino acids. CDR1 SGHRS and CDR2 YFSETQ come from the germline V gene. CDR3 loop: CASSERVHTDTQYF. The CDR3 DNA sequence: TGCGCCAGCAGCGAACGGGTTCACACAGATACGCAGTATTTT.

The rearrangement uses TRBV19 and TRBJ1-1, with 8 bases that match TRBD1. Germline V gene sequence: CDR1 LNHDA, CDR2 SQIVND (reference sequence). V was clipped by 5 bases and J by 0 bases; unmatched bases: 2. CDR3 length: 14 amino acids. CDR3 sequence (DNA): TGTGCCAGTAGTCAGACAGGGGTGAACACTGAAGCTTTCTTT. Translation: CASSQTGVNTEAFF.

DNA of the CDR3: TGTGCCAGCAGCGAGACACGGGAAAACACAGATACGCAGTATTTT. Its translation: CASSETRENTDTQYF. The chain uses TRBV9 and TRBJ2-3; a possible D gene is TRBD2 (5 bases). The germline V and J ends were trimmed by 3 bases and 2 bases, with 13 bases remaining between them. Germline CDR1 and CDR2: SGDLS and YYNGEE. The CDR3 is made up of 15 amino acids.

The chain has TRBV19 and TRBJ2-2, with D possibly being TRBD1 (5 bases). CDR3 length: 15 residues. Germline V gene sequence: CDR1 LNHDA, CDR2 SQIVND (reference sequence). Trimming took 4 bases from V and 0 from J, leaving 9 bases between them. DNA for the CDR3: TGTGCCAGTAGTACAGGGTCCGCGAACACCGGGGAGCTGTTTTTT. Its protein product is CASSTGSANTGELFF.

The V call is TRBV6-5, the J call TRBJ1-5; 11 bases are shared with TRBD1. V was pared by 7 bases and J by 6 bases, with 5 bases of the junction left unmatched. Germline lookup yields CDR1 MNHEY and CDR2 SVGAGI. The length of the CDR3 is 14 residues. In nucleotides, the CDR3 is TGTGCCAGCACCCGGGACAGGGGGGGTCAGCCCCAGCATTTT. Its protein product is CASTRDRGGQPQHF.

The chain links TRBV6-5 to TRBJ2-3; a possible D gene is TRBD2 (5 bases). The CDR3 contains 14 residues. In germline, CDR1 is MNHEY, CDR2 SVGAGI. Between the trimmed V and J ends, which lost 2 bases and 2 bases, there was a span of 8 bases. The CDR3 protein is CASSYRDLTDTQYF. For the CDR3, the DNA is TGTGCCAGCAGTTACCGGGATCTCACAGATACGCAGTATTTT.

V gene TRBV12-3 or TRBV12-4 combines with J gene TRBJ1-5; D unresolved. CDR3 length: 13 amino acids. Between the trimmed V and J ends, which lost 2 bases and 1 base, there was a span of 3 bases. The CDR3 here is CASSLTSNQPQHF. The CDR3 nucleotides are TGTGCCAGCAGTTTAACAAGCAATCAGCCCCAGCATTTT.

The rearrangement uses TRBV21-1 and TRBJ2-1; TRBD2 is the table's D call and was not checked against the DNA. TRBV21-1 corresponds to a pseudogene. CDR3 length: 16 residues. For the CDR3, the DNA is TGTGCCAGCAGCCCCGGTAAGCGGGGGGCGTACAATGAGCAGTTCTTC. Translating it yields CASSPGKRGAYNEQFF.

The V call is TRBV5-4, the J call TRBJ2-2; 9 bases align to TRBD2. Looked up from germline, CDR1 is SGHNT and CDR2 is YYREEE (reference sequence). The CDR3 is made up of 16 amino acids. Trimming removed 2 bases from V and 6 bases from J; junction bases left unmatched: 8. CDR3 sequence: CASSLVSGRTPGELFF. Written as DNA, the CDR3 is TGTGCCAGCAGCTTAGTTAGCGGGAGAACGCCCGGGGAGCTGTTTTTT.

The chain's CDR3 is CASSQRRGQPNSPLHF. The CDR3 nucleotides read TGTGCCAGCAGCCAACGGAGGGGACAGCCAAATTCACCCCTCCACTTT. The chain joins TRBV16 to TRBJ1-6; 7 bases match TRBD1. The CDR3 is 16 residues long. V gave up 2 bases and J gave up 7 bases; unmatched junction bases: 8. Germline-derived CDR1 and CDR2 are KGHSY and FQNENV.

The chain employs TRBV11-2 and TRBJ2-7; unclear D gene. V shed 9 bases and J shed 4 bases, with 13 bases lying between them. This CDR3 spans 12 amino acids. Per germline, CDR1 SGHAT and CDR2 FQNNGV. The CDR3 nucleotides read TGTGCCAGTTCCGGTAAACCTTACGAGCAGTACTTC. This translates into CASSGKPYEQYF. Together with reference TRBV11-2 and TRBJ2-7, the CDR3 gives the full variable domain: EAGVAQSPRYKIIEKRQSVAFWCNPISGHATLYWYQQILGQGPKLLIQFQNNGVVDDSQLPKDRFSAERLKGVDSTLKIQPAKLEDSAVYLCASSGKPYEQYFGPGTRLTVT.

The V and J genes are TRBV5-1 and TRBJ2-2, with D tentatively TRBD2 (6 bases). V was clipped by 4 bases and J by 0 bases, with 10 bases between them. The CDR3 consists of 15 residues. The germline CDR1 and CDR2 sequences are SGHRS and YFSETQ. CDR3 sequence reads: CASSETGANTGELFF. CDR3 nucleotides: TGCGCCAGCAGCGAGACGGGAGCGAACACCGGGGAGCTGTTTTTT.